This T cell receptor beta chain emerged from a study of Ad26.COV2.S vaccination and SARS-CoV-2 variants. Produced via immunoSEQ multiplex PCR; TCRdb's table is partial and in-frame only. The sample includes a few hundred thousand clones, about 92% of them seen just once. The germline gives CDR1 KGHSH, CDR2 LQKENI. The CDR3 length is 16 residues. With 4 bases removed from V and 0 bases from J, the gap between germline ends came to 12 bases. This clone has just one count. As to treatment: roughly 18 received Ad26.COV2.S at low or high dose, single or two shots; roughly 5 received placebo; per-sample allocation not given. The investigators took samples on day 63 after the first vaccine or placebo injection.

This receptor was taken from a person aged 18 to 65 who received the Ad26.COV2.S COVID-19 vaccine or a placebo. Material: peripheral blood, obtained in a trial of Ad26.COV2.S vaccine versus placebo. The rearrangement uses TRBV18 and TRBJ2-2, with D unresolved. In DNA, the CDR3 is TGTGCCAGCTCACTAAGAATCGGGCCGAACACCGGGGAGCTGTTTTTT. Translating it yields CASSLRIGPNTGELFF. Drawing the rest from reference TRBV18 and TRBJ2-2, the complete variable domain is NAGVMQNPRHLVRRRGQEARLRCSPMKGHSHVYWYRQLPEEGLKFMVYLQKENIIDESGMPKERFSAEFPKEGPSILRIQQVVRGDSAAYFCASSLRIGPNTGELFFGEGSRLTVL.